A single sample gave rise to the 12 T cell receptor beta chains below, sequenced in a study of blood T cell repertoires in COVID-19. This table comes from immunoSEQ multiplex PCR, and its TCRdb copy is limited to in-frame clones, with some not included. The table has 150,000 to 200,000 clones, about 81% seen once. The specimen sequenced was peripheral blood. These receptors originate from a man in his thirties or forties with active or convalescent COVID-19.

The chain joins TRBV11-2 to TRBJ1-1, with TRBD1 matching 8 bases. The CDR3 runs to 15 residues. CDR1 and CDR2 (germline): SGHAT, FQNNGV. V was pared by 5 bases and J by 1 base, with 6 bases of the junction left unmatched. The CDR3 region has the DNA TGTGCCAGCAGCACCCGGACAGGGCCGAACACTGAAGCTTTCTTT. Its translation is CASSTRTGPNTEAFF.

The genes are TRBV7-9 and TRBJ2-1; possible D gene TRBD1, 6 bases. The CDR3 contains 15 residues. CDR1 and CDR2 from the germline V gene are SEHNR and FQNEAQ (reference sequence). Trimming left V 4 bases short and J 7 bases short, with 17 bases between. The CDR3 here is CASSSPEGGKNEQFF. For the CDR3, the DNA is TGTGCCAGCAGCTCCCCTGAAGGGGGTAAGAATGAGCAGTTCTTC.

This chain joins TRBV6-2 or TRBV6-3 and TRBJ1-5; 8 positions agree with TRBD1. Germline values: CDR1 MNHEY, CDR2 SVGEGT. J lost 6 bases, V lost 0 bases, and 7 bases had no gene match. This CDR3 region has 16 residues. This chain's CDR3 is CASSYSPGQGGQPQHF. CDR3 nucleotide sequence: TGTGCCAGCAGTTACTCTCCCGGACAGGGAGGTCAGCCCCAGCATTTT.

This clone has only one observation. The chain links TRBV13 to TRBJ1-1; 9 positions agree with TRBD1. This CDR3 comprises 15 residues. Germline CDR1 is PRHDT and CDR2 is FYEKMQ (reference sequence). Trimming took 5 bases from V and 4 from J; bases not matched to a gene: 8. The CDR3 loop reads CASSQTGGPTTEAFF. CDR3 coding DNA: TGTGCCAGCAGCCAAACAGGGGGCCCTACCACTGAAGCTTTCTTT.

The chain has TRBV5-5 and TRBJ1-5, with TRBD1 as a possible D gene (5 bases). The CDR3 is made up of 17 amino acids. Trimming pared 0 bases from V and 5 bases from J, leaving 18 bases between. The germline gives CDR1 SGHKS, CDR2 YYEKEE (reference sequence). CDR3 sequence: CASSLVPGGTPDQPQHF. The CDR3 DNA is TGTGCCAGCAGCTTGGTTCCGGGAGGGACGCCTGATCAGCCCCAGCATTTT.

The chain is built from TRBV12-3 or TRBV12-4 and TRBJ2-7; D gene uncertain. The CDR3 consists of 12 residues. The V gene lost 6 bases and the J gene lost 4 bases, with 10 bases spanning the gap. CDR3 protein: CASSLQAYEQYF. The CDR3, as DNA: TGTGCCAGCAGCCTCCAAGCGTACGAGCAGTACTTC.

The chain employs TRBV12-3 or TRBV12-4 and TRBJ1-2; TRBD1 matches 8 bases. V lost 11 bases to trimming and J lost 7 bases; unmatched junction nucleotides: 9. The length of the CDR3 is 12 residues. Here the CDR3 reads CASLPQGAGYTF. Written as DNA, the CDR3 is TGTGCCTCATTACCTCAGGGGGCTGGCTACACCTTC.

This sequence joins TRBV7-3 and TRBJ2-1, with D tentatively TRBD1 (6 bases). There are 13 residues in the CDR3. Germline V gene lookup returns CDR1 SGHTA and CDR2 FQGTGA. Deletions cut 4 bases from V and 5 bases from J, with 9 bases between. The CDR3 DNA follows: TGTGCCAGCAGCTCCTACAGGGACAATGAGCAGTTCTTC. It codes for CASSSYRDNEQFF.

V and J are TRBV4-3 and TRBJ2-1; weak D call: TRBD2 (6 bases). The CDR3 runs 13 residues. From germline, CDR1 is LGHNA and CDR2 YSLEER. Trimming pared 6 bases from V and 7 bases from J, leaving 13 bases between. Here the CDR3 DNA reads TGCGCCAGCAGTCCGGGACTCGGAAATGAGCAGTTCTTC. Translation gives CASSPGLGNEQFF.

This clone has only one observation. The CDR3 spells CASTSGSGSYEQYF. Here the CDR3 DNA reads TGTGCCAGCACCAGCGGGAGTGGGTCCTACGAGCAGTACTTC. This chain joins TRBV6-5 and TRBJ2-7; 8 bases are shared with TRBD2. J gave up 1 base and V 7 bases, and 6 bases lay outside the gene matches. CDR3 length: 14 amino acids. In germline, CDR1 is MNHEY, CDR2 SVGAGI.

This clone is a singleton in its sample. The rearrangement links TRBV6-2 or TRBV6-3 to TRBJ2-7, with TRBD2 identical over 14 bases. Trimming at V came to 0 bases and at J to 2 bases, leaving 3 bases not matched to a gene. CDR1 and CDR2 (germline): MNHEY, SVGEGT. This CDR3 has 17 residues. The CDR3 coding sequence is TGTGCCAGCAGTTACTCGCGACTAGCGGGAGGGCCCTACGAGCAGTACTTC. It yields the protein CASSYSRLAGGPYEQYF.

The chain is built from TRBV5-4 and TRBJ2-1; D uncertain. The germline V and J ends were trimmed by 0 bases and 0 bases, with 10 bases remaining between them. The CDR3 loop spans 16 amino acids. CDR1 and CDR2 from the germline V gene are SGHNT and YYREEE (reference sequence). The CDR3 here is CASSLALPSSYNEQFF. The DNA for the CDR3 is TGTGCCAGCAGCTTGGCTTTACCGAGCTCCTACAATGAGCAGTTCTTC.